The 24 T cell receptor beta chains listed next were all sequenced from one sample in a study of cytomegalovirus exposure and HLA in healthy donors. The PCR used 60 Vbeta and 13 Jbeta primers. Some clones are missing from TCRdb's copy, which holds only in-frame ones; the method was immunoSEQ multiplex PCR. Among roughly 150,000 clones, less than 85% were seen once, and the ten largest hold about 7.1%. The material sequenced was PBMCs. These receptors were taken from a woman aged 45-65 years in good health and CMV-seropositive.

The chain is built from TRBV2 and TRBJ2-7, with 9 nucleotides matching TRBD1. This CDR3 has 14 amino acids. Germline V gene lookup returns CDR1 SNHLY and CDR2 FYNNEI. Trimming at V came to 6 bases and at J to 2 bases, leaving 5 bases not matched to a gene. The CDR3: CASRMGQGTYEQYF. The CDR3, as DNA: TGTGCCAGCAGGATGGGACAGGGAACCTACGAGCAGTACTTC.

The V gene is TRBV15, the J gene TRBJ2-1; D is perhaps TRBD2 (6 bases). Germline V gives CDR1 LNHNV, CDR2 YYDKDF (reference sequence). CDR3 length: 16 amino acids. Trimming took off 3 bases at V and 0 bases at J, with 12 bases between the two ends. The CDR3 reads CATSREGLSSYNEQFF. The CDR3 DNA reads TGTGCCACCAGCAGGGAGGGCTTAAGCTCCTACAATGAGCAGTTCTTC.

V is TRBV19 and J is TRBJ1-5, with D perhaps TRBD1 (5 bases). Deletions cut 1 base from V and 0 bases from J, with 16 bases between. From germline, CDR1 is LNHDA and CDR2 SQIVND (reference sequence). The CDR3 sequence is 18 residues long. The CDR3 sequence: CASSIGRAGPNSNQPQHF. The DNA for the CDR3 is TGTGCCAGTAGTATAGGGAGGGCAGGGCCAAATAGCAATCAGCCCCAGCATTTT.

The chain is built from TRBV11-3 and TRBJ2-1, with TRBD2 matching over 8 bases. V trimming: 5 bases; J trimming: 10 bases; junction bases outside the gene matches: 25. CDR3 length equals 19 residues. From germline, CDR1 is SGHNT and CDR2 YENEEA. The CDR3 DNA sequence: TGTGCCAGCAGCGAGACCGAGCGGACTGGCGGGGGGCGCCCAAGGGAGCAGTTCTTC. Translation gives CASSETERTGGGRPREQFF.

This chain connects TRBV2 to TRBJ2-3; D might be TRBD1 (6 bases). This CDR3 spans 16 amino acids. Trimming took off 3 bases at V and 4 bases at J, with 17 bases between the two ends. Germline V CDR1 and CDR2: SNHLY, FYNNEI. In DNA, the CDR3 is TGTGCCAGCAGTGATATGTGGGGGCCAGGTGCAGATACGCAGTATTTT. Protein product: CASSDMWGPGADTQYF.

The V gene is TRBV6-5, the J gene TRBJ1-2; D might be TRBD1 (5 bases). The CDR3 sequence is 13 residues long. Per the germline V gene, CDR1 is MNHEY and CDR2 is SVGAGI. V was clipped by 6 bases and J by 5 bases, with 13 bases between them. CDR3 residues: CASSQDSLYGYTF. CDR3 sequence (DNA): TGTGCCAGCAGCCAAGACAGCCTGTATGGCTACACCTTC.

The V call is TRBV6-5, the J call TRBJ2-4; maybe TRBD1 (5 bases). V gave up 2 bases and J gave up 6 bases, with 5 bases separating them. CDR1 is MNHEY and CDR2 is SVGAGI in the germline V gene. The CDR3 covers 12 residues. In DNA, the CDR3 is TGTGCCAGCAGTTACACAGGAAACATTCAGTACTTC. It codes for CASSYTGNIQYF.

The V and J genes are TRBV6-6 and TRBJ1-1, with D perhaps matching TRBD1 (5 bases). V lost 7 bases, J lost 5 bases, and 14 bases lay in between. CDR1 is MNHNY, CDR2 SVGAGI, per germline (reference sequence). This CDR3 region has 13 residues. CDR3 bases: TGTGCCAGCATTTCGACAGTGCCGACTGAAGCTTTCTTT. This gives the protein CASISTVPTEAFF.

The chain is built from TRBV7-2 and TRBJ1-4; D possibly corresponds to TRBD1 (5 bases). This CDR3 is 15 amino acids long. The ends were cut back, 3 bases at V and 5 bases at J, with 13 bases in the middle. Germline CDR1 reads SGHTA; CDR2 reads FQGNSA. CDR3 nucleotides: TGTGCCAGCAGCTTGAGCGGGGGAGGGAATGAAAAACTGTTTTTT. It yields the protein CASSLSGGGNEKLFF.

The chain links TRBV4-3 to TRBJ2-3; TRBD2 aligns across 8 bases. After removal of 0 bases from V and 4 bases from J, the junction contained 12 bases not matched to a gene. The CDR3 is made up of 18 amino acids. Germline CDR1 reads LGHNA; CDR2 reads YSLEER. Here the CDR3 reads CASSQEGPGGPGADTQYF. For the CDR3, the DNA is TGCGCCAGCAGCCAAGAAGGACCGGGGGGGCCCGGGGCAGATACGCAGTATTTT.

This chain connects TRBV20-1 to TRBJ2-1, with no clear D. V was cut by 5 bases and J by 7 bases, with 6 bases left in between. Per germline, CDR1 DFQATT and CDR2 SNEGSKA (reference sequence). The CDR3 is 10 residues long. CDR3 bases: TGCAGTGCTCTATCTAATGAGCAGTTCTTC. Residues: CSALSNEQFF.

This chain joins TRBV19 and TRBJ2-7, with 7 bases fitting TRBD2. V was pared by 6 bases and J by 3 bases, with 11 bases of the junction left unmatched. Germline CDR1 is LNHDA and CDR2 is SQIVND (reference sequence). The CDR3 length is 15 residues. CDR3 region: CASSAGGPGGYEQYF. CDR3 coding DNA: TGTGCCAGTAGCGCCGGAGGGCCGGGGGGCTACGAGCAGTACTTC.

The gene calls are TRBV5-5 and TRBJ1-2, with 8 nucleotides matching TRBD1. CDR1 is SGHKS, CDR2 YYEKEE, per germline (reference sequence). The CDR3 is made up of 13 amino acids. J lost 2 bases, V lost 6 bases, and 3 bases had no gene match. The CDR3 DNA sequence: TGTGCCAGCATCGGACAGGGAAACTATGGCTACACCTTC. Its protein is CASIGQGNYGYTF.

The gene calls are TRBV4-1 and TRBJ2-7, with D tentatively TRBD2 (6 bases). With 1 base removed from V and 0 bases from J, the gap between germline ends came to 10 bases. Germline CDR1 reads MGHRA; CDR2 reads YSYEKL. This CDR3 has 15 amino acids. The CDR3 here is CASSQGDSSSYEQYF. The CDR3 region has the DNA TGCGCCAGCAGCCAAGGGGACTCCAGCTCCTACGAGCAGTACTTC.

This clone was recorded once. The gene calls are TRBV13 and TRBJ2-3; 7 nucleotides match TRBD1. CDR3 length: 16 residues. The germline CDR1 and CDR2 sequences are PRHDT and FYEKMQ (reference sequence). V lost 4 bases to trimming and J lost 3 bases; unmatched junction nucleotides: 10. The CDR3 reads CASSSATGARTDTQYF. In DNA form, the CDR3 reads TGTGCCAGCAGCTCCGCTACAGGGGCTAGAACAGATACGCAGTATTTT.

The chain joins TRBV5-1 to TRBJ2-3; 7 nucleotides agree with TRBD1. The CDR3 covers 17 residues. Germline CDR1 is SGHRS and CDR2 is YFSETQ. With V trimmed by 1 base and J by 2 bases, 10 bases remained unmatched. CDR3 in amino acids: CASSLYPRDRATDTQYF. Written as DNA, the CDR3 is TGCGCCAGCAGCTTGTATCCTCGGGACAGAGCCACAGATACGCAGTATTTT.

The chain carries TRBV2 and TRBJ2-7; weak D call: TRBD1 (5 bases). Germline CDR1 and CDR2: SNHLY and FYNNEI. The CDR3 runs to 14 residues. The V and J ends lost 3 bases and 0 bases respectively, with 9 bases between them. The CDR3 nucleotides are TGTGCCAGCAGTGATGGCAGGGACTCCTACGAGCAGTACTTC. Protein product: CASSDGRDSYEQYF.

The chain links TRBV19 to TRBJ2-2, with 9 nucleotides matching TRBD2. The trim removed 1 base at V and 1 base at J, leaving 7 bases unmatched. This CDR3 is built from 18 residues. In germline, CDR1 is LNHDA, CDR2 SQIVND (reference sequence). Here the CDR3 reads CASSIGGIAGENTGELFF. DNA of the CDR3: TGTGCCAGTAGTATAGGGGGAATAGCGGGGGAGAACACCGGGGAGCTGTTTTTT. Full variable domain (rest looked up from reference TRBV19 and TRBJ2-2): DGGITQSPKYLFRKEGQNVTLSCEQNLNHDAMYWYRQDPGQGLRLIYYSQIVNDFQKGDIAEGYSVSREKKESFPLTVTSAQKNPTAFYLCASSIGGIAGENTGELFFGEGSRLTVL.

The chain has TRBV2 and TRBJ1-2; a weak D match, TRBD1 (5 bases). Germline assignment: CDR1 SNHLY and CDR2 FYNNEI. V dropped 7 bases and J dropped 2 bases, with 11 bases sitting between them. The CDR3 has 13 residues. The CDR3 here is CASNLRQNYGYTF. In DNA form, the CDR3 reads TGTGCCAGCAACCTTAGACAGAACTATGGCTACACCTTC.

The V call is TRBV9, the J call TRBJ2-5, with TRBD2 identical over 14 bases. After removal of 0 bases from V and 4 bases from J, the junction contained 2 bases not matched to a gene. Germline lookup yields CDR1 SGDLS and CDR2 YYNGEE. This CDR3 comprises 16 residues. The CDR3 sequence is CASSVGLAGGRETQYF. Here the CDR3 DNA reads TGTGCCAGCAGCGTAGGACTAGCGGGGGGGCGAGAGACCCAGTACTTC. Supplemented by reference TRBV9 and TRBJ2-5, the full variable domain reads DSGVTQTPKHLITATGQRVTLRCSPRSGDLSVYWYQQSLDQGLQFLIQYYNGEERAKGNILERFSAQQFPDLHSELNLSSLELGDSALYFCASSVGLAGGRETQYFGPGTRLLVL.

The chain employs TRBV29-1 and TRBJ2-7, with 8 bases fitting TRBD1. In germline, CDR1 is SQVTM, CDR2 ANQGSEA. The V gene end was trimmed by 0 bases and the J gene end by 11 bases; junction bases not matched to a gene: 3. The CDR3 is 11 amino acids. The CDR3 DNA sequence: TGCAGCGTTGAAGATCGGGGACAGGAGTACTTC. Translating gives CSVEDRGQEYF.

The chain employs TRBV2 and TRBJ1-6; D not resolved. The V end was cut by 11 bases, the J end by 3 bases, with 14 bases between. CDR3 length equals 14 residues. Germline loops: CDR1 SNHLY, CDR2 FYNNEI. CDR3 region: CASREGIYNSPLHF. CDR3 in DNA: TGTGCCTCCCGAGAGGGCATCTATAATTCACCCCTCCACTTT.

The chain links TRBV27 to TRBJ2-3; D remains ambiguous. The CDR3 totals 15 residues. Trimming stripped 6 bases from V and 6 bases from J, with 19 bases between. CDR1 and CDR2 (germline): MNHEY, SMNVEV (reference sequence). The DNA of the CDR3 is TGTGCCAGCAGCCGGGTCTTTGGTTATGAGGATACGCAGTATTTT. Encoded protein: CASSRVFGYEDTQYF.

V is TRBV19 and J is TRBJ1-6, with TRBD1 as a possible D gene (6 bases). V was shortened by 5 bases and J by 8 bases, with 10 bases between the two germline ends. This CDR3 is 13 amino acids long. Germline lookup yields CDR1 LNHDA and CDR2 SQIVND (reference sequence). CDR3 protein: CASSRDNHSPLHF. For the CDR3, the DNA is TGTGCCAGTAGTCGGGACAACCATTCACCCCTCCACTTT.